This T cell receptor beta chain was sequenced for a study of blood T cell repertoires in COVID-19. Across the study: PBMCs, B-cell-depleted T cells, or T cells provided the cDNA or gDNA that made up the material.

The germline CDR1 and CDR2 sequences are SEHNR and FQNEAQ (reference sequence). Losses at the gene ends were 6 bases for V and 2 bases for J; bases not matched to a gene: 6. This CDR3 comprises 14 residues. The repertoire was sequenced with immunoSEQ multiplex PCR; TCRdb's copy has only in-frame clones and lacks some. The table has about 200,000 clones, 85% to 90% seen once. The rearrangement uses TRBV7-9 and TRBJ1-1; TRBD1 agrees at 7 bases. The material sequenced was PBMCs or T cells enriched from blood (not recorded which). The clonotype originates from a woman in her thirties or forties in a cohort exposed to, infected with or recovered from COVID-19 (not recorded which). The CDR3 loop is CASRRDSSNTEAFF. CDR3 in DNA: TGTGCCAGCAGGAGGGACAGCTCAAACACTGAAGCTTTCTTT.